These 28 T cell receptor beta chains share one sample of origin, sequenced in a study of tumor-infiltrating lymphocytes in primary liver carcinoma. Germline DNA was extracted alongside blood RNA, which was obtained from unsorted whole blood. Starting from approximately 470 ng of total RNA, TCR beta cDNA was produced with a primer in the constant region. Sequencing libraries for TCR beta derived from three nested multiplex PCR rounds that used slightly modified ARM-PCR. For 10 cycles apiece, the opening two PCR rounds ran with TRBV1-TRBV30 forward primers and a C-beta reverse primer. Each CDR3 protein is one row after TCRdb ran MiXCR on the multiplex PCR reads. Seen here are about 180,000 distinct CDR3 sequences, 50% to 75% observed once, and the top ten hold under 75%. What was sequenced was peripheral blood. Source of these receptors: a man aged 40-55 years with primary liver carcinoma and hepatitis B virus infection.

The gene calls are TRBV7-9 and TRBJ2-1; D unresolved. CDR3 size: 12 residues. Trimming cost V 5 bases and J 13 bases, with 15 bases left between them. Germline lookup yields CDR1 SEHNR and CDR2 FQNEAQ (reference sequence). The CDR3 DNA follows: TGTGCCAGCAGCATCGGCTCAGACCCTCAGTTCTTC. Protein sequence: CASSIGSDPQFF.

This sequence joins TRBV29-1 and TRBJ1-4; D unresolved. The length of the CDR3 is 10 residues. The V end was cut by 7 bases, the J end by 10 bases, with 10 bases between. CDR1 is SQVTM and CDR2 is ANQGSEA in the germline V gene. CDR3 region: CSAGEGKLFF. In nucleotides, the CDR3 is TGCAGCGCCGGCGAGGGAAAACTGTTTTTT. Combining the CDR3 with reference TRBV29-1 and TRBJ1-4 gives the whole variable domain SAVISQKPSRDICQRGTSLTIQCQVDSQVTMMFWYRQQPGQSLTLIATANQGSEATYESGFVIDKFPISRPNLTFSTLTVSNMSPEDSSIYLCSAGEGKLFFGSGTQLSVL.

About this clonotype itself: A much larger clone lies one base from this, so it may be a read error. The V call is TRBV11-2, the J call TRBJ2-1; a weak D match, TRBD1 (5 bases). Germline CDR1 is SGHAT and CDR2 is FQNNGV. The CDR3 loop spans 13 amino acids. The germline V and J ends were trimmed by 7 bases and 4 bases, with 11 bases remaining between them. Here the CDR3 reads CASINTGYNEQFF. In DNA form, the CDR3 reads TGTGCCAGCATCAATACAGGTTACAATGAGCAGTTCTTC.

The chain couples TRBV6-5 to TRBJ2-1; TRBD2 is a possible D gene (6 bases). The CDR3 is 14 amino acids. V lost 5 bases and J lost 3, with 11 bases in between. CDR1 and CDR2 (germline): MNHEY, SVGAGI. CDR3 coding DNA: TGTGCCAGCAGTGAAAGACTAGGCTACAATGAGCAGTTCTTC. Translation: CASSERLGYNEQFF.

CDR3 loop: CASSVEAGGNEQFF. The CDR3 nucleotides are TGTGCCAGCAGTGTCGAGGCAGGGGGCAATGAGCAGTTCTTC. This chain links TRBV6-4 with TRBJ2-1; TRBD1 matches 7 bases. This CDR3 spans 14 amino acids. The V segment lost 4 bases and the J segment 6 bases; nucleotides outside the gene matches: 6. Per the germline V gene, CDR1 is MRHNA and CDR2 is SNTAGT.

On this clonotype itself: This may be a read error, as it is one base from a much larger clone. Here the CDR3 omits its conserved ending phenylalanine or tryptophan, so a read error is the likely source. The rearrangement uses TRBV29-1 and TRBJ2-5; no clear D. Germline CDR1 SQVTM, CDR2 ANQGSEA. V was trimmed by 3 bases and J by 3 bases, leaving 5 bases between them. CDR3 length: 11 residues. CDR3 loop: CSVERKETQYL. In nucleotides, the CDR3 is TGCAGCGTTGAGAGAAAAGAGACCCAGTACCTC.

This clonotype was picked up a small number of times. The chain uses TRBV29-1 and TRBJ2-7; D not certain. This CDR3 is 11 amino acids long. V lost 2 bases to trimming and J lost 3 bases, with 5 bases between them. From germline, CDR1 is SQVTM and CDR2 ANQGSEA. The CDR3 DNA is TGCAGCGTTGAATTTAGCTACGAGCAGTACTTC. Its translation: CSVEFSYEQYF.

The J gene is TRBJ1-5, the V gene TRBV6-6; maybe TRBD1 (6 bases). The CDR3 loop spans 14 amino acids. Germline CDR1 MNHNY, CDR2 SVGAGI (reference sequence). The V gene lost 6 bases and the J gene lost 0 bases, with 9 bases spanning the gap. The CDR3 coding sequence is TGTGCCAGCAGCCGGACAGATAGCAATCAGCCCCAGCATTTT. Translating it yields CASSRTDSNQPQHF.

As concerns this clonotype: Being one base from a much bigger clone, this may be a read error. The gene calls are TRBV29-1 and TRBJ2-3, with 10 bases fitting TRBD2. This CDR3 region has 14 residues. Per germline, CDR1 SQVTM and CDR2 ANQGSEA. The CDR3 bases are TGCAGCGGCCGGAGCGGGAGGGACACAGATATGCAGTATTTT. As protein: CSGRSGRDTDMQYF.

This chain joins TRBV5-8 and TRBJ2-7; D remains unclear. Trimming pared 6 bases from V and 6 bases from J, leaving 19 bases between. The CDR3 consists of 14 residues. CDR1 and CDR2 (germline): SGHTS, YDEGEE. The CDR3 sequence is CASTSWEGKAEQYF. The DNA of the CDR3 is TGTGCCAGCACCTCTTGGGAAGGGAAAGCCGAGCAGTACTTC. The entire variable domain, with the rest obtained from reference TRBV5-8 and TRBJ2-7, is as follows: EAGVTQSPTHLIKTRGQQATLRCSPISGHTSVYWYQQALGLGLQFLLWYDEGEERNRGNFPPRFSGRQFPNYSSELNVNALELEDSALYLCASTSWEGKAEQYFGPGTRLTVT.

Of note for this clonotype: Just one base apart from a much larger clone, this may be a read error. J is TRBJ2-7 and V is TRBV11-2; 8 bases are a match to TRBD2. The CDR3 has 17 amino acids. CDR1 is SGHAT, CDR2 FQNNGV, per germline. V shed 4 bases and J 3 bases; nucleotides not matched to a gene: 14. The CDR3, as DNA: TGTGCCAGCAGCTCCACCCCCTCTAGCGGGTGGAACTACGAGCAGTACTTC. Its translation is CASSSTPSSGWNYEQYF.

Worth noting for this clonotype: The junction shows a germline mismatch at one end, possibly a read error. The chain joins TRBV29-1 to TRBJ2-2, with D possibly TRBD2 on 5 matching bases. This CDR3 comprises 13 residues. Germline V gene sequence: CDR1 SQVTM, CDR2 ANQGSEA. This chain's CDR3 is CSVDRYNTGELFF. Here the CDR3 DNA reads TGCAGCGTTGACAGGTATAACACCGGGGAGCTCTTTTTT.

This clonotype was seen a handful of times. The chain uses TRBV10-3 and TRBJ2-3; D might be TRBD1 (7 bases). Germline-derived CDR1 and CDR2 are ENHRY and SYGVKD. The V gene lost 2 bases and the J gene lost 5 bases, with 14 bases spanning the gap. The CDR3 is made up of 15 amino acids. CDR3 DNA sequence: TGTGCCATCAGTGAGCCAGGGGGGCAGATAGATACGCAGTATTTT. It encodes CAISEPGGQIDTQYF.

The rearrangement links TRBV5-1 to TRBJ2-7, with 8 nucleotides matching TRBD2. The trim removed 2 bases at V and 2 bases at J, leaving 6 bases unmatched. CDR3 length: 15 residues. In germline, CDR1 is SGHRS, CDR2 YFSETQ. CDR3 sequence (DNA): TGCGCCAGCAGCTTCGGTCAGGGACTAGCCTACGAGCAGTACTTC. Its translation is CASSFGQGLAYEQYF.

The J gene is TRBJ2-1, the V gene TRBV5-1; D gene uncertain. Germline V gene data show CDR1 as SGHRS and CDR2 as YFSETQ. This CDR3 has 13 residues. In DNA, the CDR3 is TGCGCGAGCCGCCTCGATAGTGTCGATGAGCAGTTCTTC. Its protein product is CASRLDSVDEQFF.

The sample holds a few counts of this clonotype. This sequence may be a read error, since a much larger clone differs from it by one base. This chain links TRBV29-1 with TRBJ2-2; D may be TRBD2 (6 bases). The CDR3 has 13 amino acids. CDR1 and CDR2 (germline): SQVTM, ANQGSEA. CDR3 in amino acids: CSVPRGTTGEPFF. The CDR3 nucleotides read TGCAGCGTGCCACGGGGGACCACCGGGGAGCCGTTTTTT.

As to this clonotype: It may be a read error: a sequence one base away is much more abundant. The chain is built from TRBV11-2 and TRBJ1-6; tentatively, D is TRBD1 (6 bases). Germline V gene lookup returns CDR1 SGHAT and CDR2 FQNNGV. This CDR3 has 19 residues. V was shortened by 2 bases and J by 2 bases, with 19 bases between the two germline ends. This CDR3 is CASSLIAGGRSPYNSPLHF. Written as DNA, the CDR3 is TGTGCCAGCAGCTTAATAGCGGGGGGCCGCAGCCCCTATAATTCACCCCTCCACTTT.

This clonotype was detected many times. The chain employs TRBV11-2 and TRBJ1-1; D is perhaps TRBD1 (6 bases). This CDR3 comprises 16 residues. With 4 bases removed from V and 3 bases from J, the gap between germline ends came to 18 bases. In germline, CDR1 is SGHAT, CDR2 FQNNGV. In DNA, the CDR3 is TGTGCCAGCAGCTCGGGGGGCAGCCGTCGCTACACTGAAGCTTTCTTT. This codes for CASSSGGSRRYTEAFF.

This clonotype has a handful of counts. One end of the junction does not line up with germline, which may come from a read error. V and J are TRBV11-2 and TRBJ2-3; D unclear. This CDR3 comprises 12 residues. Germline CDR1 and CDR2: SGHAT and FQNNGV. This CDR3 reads CVSSLGQDTQYF. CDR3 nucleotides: TGTGTCAGCAGCCTAGGGCAAGATACGCAGTATTTT.

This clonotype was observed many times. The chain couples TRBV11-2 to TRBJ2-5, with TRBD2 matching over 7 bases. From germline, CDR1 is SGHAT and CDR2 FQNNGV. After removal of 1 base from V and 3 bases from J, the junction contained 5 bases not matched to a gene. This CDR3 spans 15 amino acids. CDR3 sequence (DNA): TGTGCCAGCAGCTTAGGTGGGGACTACAAAGAGACCCAGTACTTC. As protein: CASSLGGDYKETQYF. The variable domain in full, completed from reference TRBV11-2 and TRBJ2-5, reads EAGVAQSPRYKIIEKRQSVAFWCNPISGHATLYWYQQILGQGPKLLIQFQNNGVVDDSQLPKDRFSAERLKGVDSTLKIQPAKLEDSAVYLCASSLGGDYKETQYFGPGTRLLVL.

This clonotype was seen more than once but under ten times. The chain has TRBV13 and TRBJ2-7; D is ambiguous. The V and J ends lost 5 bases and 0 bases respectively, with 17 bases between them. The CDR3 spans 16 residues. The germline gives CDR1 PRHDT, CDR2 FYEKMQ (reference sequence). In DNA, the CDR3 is TGTGCCAGCAGCCGAGCTCACCGGATGAGCTCCTACGAGCAGTACTTC. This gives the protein CASSRAHRMSSYEQYF.

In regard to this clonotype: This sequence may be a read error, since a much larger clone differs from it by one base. CDR3 sequence reads: CASSLTAGGETQCF. In nucleotides, the CDR3 is TGTGCCAGCAGCTTAACAGCTGGTGGGGAGACCCAGTGCTTC. The chain joins TRBV11-2 to TRBJ2-5; D perhaps matches TRBD2 (5 bases). Per the germline V gene, CDR1 is SGHAT and CDR2 is FQNNGV. The CDR3 runs to 14 residues.

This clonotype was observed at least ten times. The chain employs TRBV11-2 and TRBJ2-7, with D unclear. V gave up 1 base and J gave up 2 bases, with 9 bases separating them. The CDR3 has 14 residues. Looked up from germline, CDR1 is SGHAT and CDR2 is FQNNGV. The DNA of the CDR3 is TGTGCCAGCAGCTTAGGGACGGGTACCTACGAGCAGTACTTC. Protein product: CASSLGTGTYEQYF.

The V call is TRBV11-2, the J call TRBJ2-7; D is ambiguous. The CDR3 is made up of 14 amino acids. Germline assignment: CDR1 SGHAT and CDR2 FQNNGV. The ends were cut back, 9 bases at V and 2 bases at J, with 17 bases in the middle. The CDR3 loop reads CARSLTYGAYEQYF. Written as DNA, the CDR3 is TGTGCCAGGAGTTTAACCTATGGAGCCTACGAGCAGTACTTC.

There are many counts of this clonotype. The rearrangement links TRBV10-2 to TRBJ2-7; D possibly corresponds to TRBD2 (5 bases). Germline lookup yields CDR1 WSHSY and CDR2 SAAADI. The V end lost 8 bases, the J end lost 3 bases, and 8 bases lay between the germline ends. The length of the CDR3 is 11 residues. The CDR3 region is CASRTYYEQYF. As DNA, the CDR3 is TGCGCCAGCCGGACTTACTACGAGCAGTACTTC.

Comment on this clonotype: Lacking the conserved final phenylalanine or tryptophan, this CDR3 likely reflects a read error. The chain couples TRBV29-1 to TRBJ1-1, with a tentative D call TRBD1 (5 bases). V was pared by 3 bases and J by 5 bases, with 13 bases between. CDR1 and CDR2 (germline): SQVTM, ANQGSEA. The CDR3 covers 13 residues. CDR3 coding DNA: TGCAGCGTTGATAGAGGACATCTAACTGAAGCTTTCTTA. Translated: CSVDRGHLTEAFL.

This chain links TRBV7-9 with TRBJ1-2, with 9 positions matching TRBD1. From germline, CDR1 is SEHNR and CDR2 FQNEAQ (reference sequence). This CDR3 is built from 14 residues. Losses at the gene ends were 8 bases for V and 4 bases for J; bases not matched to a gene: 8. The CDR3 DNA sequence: TGTGCCAGCCGCCCCGGACAGGGGATCTATGGCTACACCTTC. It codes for CASRPGQGIYGYTF.

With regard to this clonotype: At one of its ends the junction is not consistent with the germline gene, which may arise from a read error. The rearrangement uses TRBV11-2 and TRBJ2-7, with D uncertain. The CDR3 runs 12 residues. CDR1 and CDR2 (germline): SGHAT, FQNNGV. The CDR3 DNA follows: TGTGCCAATAGCTTAGATGGCTACGAGCAGTATTTC. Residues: CANSLDGYEQYF. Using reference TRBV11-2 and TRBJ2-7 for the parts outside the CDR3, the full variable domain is EAGVAQSPRYKIIEKRQSVAFWCNPISGHATLYWYQQILGQGPKLLIQFQNNGVVDDSQLPKDRFSAERLKGVDSTLKIQPAKLEDSAVYLCANSLDGYEQYFGPGTRLTVT.